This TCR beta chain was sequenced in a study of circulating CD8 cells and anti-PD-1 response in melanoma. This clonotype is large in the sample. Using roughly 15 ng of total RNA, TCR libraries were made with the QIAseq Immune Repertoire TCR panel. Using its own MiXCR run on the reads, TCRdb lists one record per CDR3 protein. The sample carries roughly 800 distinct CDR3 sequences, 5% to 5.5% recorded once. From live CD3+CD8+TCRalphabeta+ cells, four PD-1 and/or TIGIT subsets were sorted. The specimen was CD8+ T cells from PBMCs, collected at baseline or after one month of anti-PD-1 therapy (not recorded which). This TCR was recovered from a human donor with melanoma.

The CDR3 DNA reads as TGTGCCAGCAGTTTACTCCCGACTAGCGGGGGGATAGATACGCAGTATTTT. Translated: CASSLLPTSGGIDTQYF. This chain connects TRBV28 to TRBJ2-3; 13 bases are a match to TRBD2. The V and J ends lost 2 bases and 5 bases, in that order; junction bases with no gene match: 7. The CDR3 totals 17 residues. Looked up from germline, CDR1 is MDHEN and CDR2 is SYDVKM.